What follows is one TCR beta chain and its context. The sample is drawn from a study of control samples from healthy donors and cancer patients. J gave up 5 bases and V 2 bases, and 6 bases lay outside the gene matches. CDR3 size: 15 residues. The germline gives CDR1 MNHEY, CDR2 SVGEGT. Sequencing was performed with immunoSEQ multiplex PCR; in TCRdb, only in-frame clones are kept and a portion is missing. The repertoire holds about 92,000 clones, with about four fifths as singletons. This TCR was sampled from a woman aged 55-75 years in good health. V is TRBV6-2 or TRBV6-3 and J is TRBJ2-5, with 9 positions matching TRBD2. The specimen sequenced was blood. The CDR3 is CASSYVAGGLETQYF. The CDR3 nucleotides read TGTGCCAGCAGTTACGTTGCGGGGGGGCTGGAGACCCAGTACTTC.